The T cell receptor (beta chain) under discussion was sequenced for a study of blood T cell repertoires in COVID-19. On the study more broadly: There were acute and convalescent COVID-19 samples, and they came from the United States, Italy and Spain.

V dropped 4 bases and J dropped 9; count of bases not matched to a gene: 5. Germline-derived CDR1 and CDR2 are SGHAT and FQNNGV. There are 15 residues in the CDR3. Participants were aged roughly 18 to 89 years from approximately 25 US areas. Participants' own reports of clinical history determined their cohort assignment. Authors' methods: It was from reference gene primer amplification that nucleated cell counts were estimated. TCRdb keeps only in-frame clones here, not all; method: immunoSEQ multiplex PCR. Clonal size and the V and J genes are those of that table, whereas D and trimming came from the DNA. The repertoire holds over 250,000 clones, with more than 70% as singletons.

The specimen sequenced was PBMCs or T cells enriched from blood (not recorded which). The genes are TRBV11-2 and TRBJ2-1, with 14 bases matching TRBD2. The sequence was collected from a woman aged 55-70 years in a cohort exposed to, infected with or recovered from COVID-19 (not recorded which). The CDR3 nucleotides read TGTGCCAGCAGCTCGGGACTAGCGGGAGCGGGTGAGCAGTTCTTC. Protein sequence: CASSSGLAGAGEQFF.